The 16 T cell receptor beta chains listed next were all sequenced from one sample in a study of neoadjuvant nivolumab and ipilimumab in lung cancer. The method was immunoSEQ multiplex PCR; TCRdb's version includes in-frame clones alone and lacks a portion of them. The sample holds 5,000 to 6,500 clones, around 60% seen once. The material sequenced was tumor tissue, taken after neoadjuvant nivolumab, alone or with ipilimumab, at or shortly before surgery. The receptors originated from an adult with non-small cell lung cancer.

The gene calls are TRBV18 and TRBJ1-1, with unresolved D. The CDR3 is 15 amino acids. Per germline, CDR1 KGHSH and CDR2 LQKENI. Between the trimmed V and J ends, which lost 3 bases and 3 bases, there was a span of 14 bases. This CDR3 reads CASSPPSWVDTEAFF. The CDR3 bases are TGTGCCAGCTCACCCCCGAGTTGGGTGGACACTGAAGCTTTCTTT. The variable domain in full, with the rest retrieved from reference TRBV18 and TRBJ1-1, is NAGVMQNPRHLVRRRGQEARLRCSPMKGHSHVYWYRQLPEEGLKFMVYLQKENIIDESGMPKERFSAEFPKEGPSILRIQQVVRGDSAAYFCASSPPSWVDTEAFFGQGTRLTVV.

J is TRBJ2-3 and V is TRBV19; the D is unclear. V gave up 5 bases and J gave up 2 bases, with 8 bases separating them. Germline V gene sequence: CDR1 LNHDA, CDR2 SQIVND (reference sequence). The CDR3 is 13 amino acids. CDR3 nucleotide sequence: TGTGCCAGTAGTCTGCCCCCCACAGATACGCAGTATTTT. Translating gives CASSLPPTDTQYF. Drawing the rest from reference TRBV19 and TRBJ2-3, the complete variable domain is DGGITQSPKYLFRKEGQNVTLSCEQNLNHDAMYWYRQDPGQGLRLIYYSQIVNDFQKGDIAEGYSVSREKKESFPLTVTSAQKNPTAFYLCASSLPPTDTQYFGPGTRLTVL.

The chain links TRBV5-6 to TRBJ2-1; D remains unclear. The V gene's germline CDR1 is SGHDT and CDR2 YYEEEE. Trimming took 0 bases from V and 9 from J, leaving 13 bases between them. The CDR3 is 14 amino acids. The CDR3 sequence is CASSLGPKSGEQFF. As DNA, the CDR3 is TGTGCCAGCAGCTTGGGTCCCAAAAGTGGTGAGCAGTTCTTC.

This clone was picked up a small number of times. V and J are TRBV18 and TRBJ2-7, with D possibly being TRBD1 or TRBD2 (6 bases each). Germline CDR1 KGHSH, CDR2 LQKENI. The CDR3 consists of 14 residues. Deletions cut 4 bases from V and 2 bases from J, with 12 bases between. The CDR3 loop reads CASSRGANTYEQYF. The CDR3 DNA reads as TGTGCCAGCTCACGGGGGGCTAACACCTACGAGCAGTACTTC.

V and J are TRBV5-5 and TRBJ1-2; a weak D match, TRBD1 (5 bases). The CDR3 loop spans 13 amino acids. V lost 9 bases and J lost 2, with 14 bases in between. CDR1 SGHKS and CDR2 YYEKEE come from the germline V gene (reference sequence). The CDR3 protein is CATSGGGNYGYTF. Here the CDR3 DNA reads TGTGCCACTTCGGGGGGAGGGAACTATGGCTACACCTTC.

The gene calls are TRBV15 and TRBJ2-1, with 9 bases matching TRBD2. The germline V gene has CDR1 LNHNV and CDR2 YYDKDF (reference sequence). CDR3 length: 14 residues. Germline trimming cut 5 bases from V and 8 bases from J; bases unmatched to any gene: 7. The CDR3 sequence is CATSPIAGDDEQFF. The CDR3 region has the DNA TGTGCCACCAGCCCAATAGCGGGAGACGATGAGCAGTTCTTC.

CDR3 DNA: TGTGCCAGCAGTCTGCAGGCCTCCTCCTACGAGCAGTACTTC. It is translated as CASSLQASSYEQYF. The rearrangement uses TRBV6-1 and TRBJ2-7; D is undetermined. The ends were cut back, 5 bases at V and 0 bases at J, with 11 bases in the middle. The CDR3 is 14 amino acids. Germline V CDR1 and CDR2: MNHNS, SASEGT.

This clone is deemed medium-sized (0.01 to 0.1%). The chain links TRBV15 to TRBJ2-1; 7 bases match TRBD2. CDR1 is LNHNV and CDR2 is YYDKDF in the germline V gene (reference sequence). The CDR3 has 16 amino acids. The J segment lost 2 bases and the V segment lost 2 bases, leaving 6 bases of the junction unmatched. CDR3 loop: CATSRLTSDTYNEQFF. DNA of the CDR3: TGTGCCACCAGCAGACTAACTAGCGATACCTACAATGAGCAGTTCTTC.

V and J are TRBV20-1 and TRBJ2-7; D remains unclear. Trimming cost V 5 bases and J 4 bases, with 6 bases left between them. CDR1 DFQATT and CDR2 SNEGSKA come from the germline V gene (reference sequence). The CDR3 runs to 10 residues. Here the CDR3 reads CSAWWYEQYF. CDR3 bases: TGCAGTGCTTGGTGGTACGAGCAGTACTTC.

This sequence joins TRBV19 and TRBJ1-5; 8 nucleotides match TRBD1. Germline V gene data show CDR1 as LNHDA and CDR2 as SQIVND (reference sequence). With V trimmed by 6 bases and J by 7 bases, 14 bases remained unmatched. CDR3 length: 16 amino acids. CDR3 amino acids: CASSQTTGGVGQPQHF. The CDR3, as DNA: TGTGCCAGTAGCCAAACTACAGGGGGTGTAGGGCAGCCCCAGCATTTT.

Judged by abundance, this clone is medium-sized. This rearrangement joins TRBV6-5 to TRBJ1-2, with 8 bases lining up with TRBD1. The CDR3 runs to 14 residues. V lost 7 bases and J lost 4; bases outside the gene matches: 8. The V gene's germline CDR1 is MNHEY and CDR2 SVGAGI. The CDR3: CASNPTGDGYGYTF. The CDR3 nucleotides are TGTGCCAGCAATCCGACAGGGGATGGCTATGGCTACACCTTC.

The rearrangement uses TRBV30 and TRBJ2-1; D not certain. CDR1 is GTSNPN and CDR2 is SVGIG in the germline V gene (reference sequence). Trimming removed 3 bases from V and 3 bases from J, with 6 bases in between. CDR3 length: 12 residues. CDR3 region: CAWRGSYNEQFF. The CDR3 region has the DNA TGTGCCTGGAGGGGCAGCTACAATGAGCAGTTCTTC.

V and J are TRBV5-4 and TRBJ1-2; a weak D match, TRBD1 (6 bases). CDR3 size: 13 residues. The V gene lost 4 bases and the J gene lost 3 bases, with 10 bases spanning the gap. Germline V gene sequence: CDR1 SGHNT, CDR2 YYREEE (reference sequence). For the CDR3, the DNA is TGTGCCAGCAGCCCCTACAGGGACTATGGCTACACCTTC. Translating gives CASSPYRDYGYTF.

This rearrangement joins TRBV27 to TRBJ2-1; TRBD2 matches at 7 bases. The CDR3 length is 15 residues. Germline values: CDR1 MNHEY, CDR2 SMNVEV (reference sequence). Trimming at V came to 5 bases and at J to 4 bases, leaving 8 bases not matched to a gene. The CDR3 DNA reads TGTGCCAGCAGTCCTATAGCGGGTACATACAATGAGCAGTTCTTC. This gives the protein CASSPIAGTYNEQFF.

The rearrangement uses TRBV9 and TRBJ2-7, with TRBD1 matching over 10 bases. The germline gives CDR1 SGDLS, CDR2 YYNGEE. V lost 0 bases to trimming and J lost 4 bases; unmatched junction nucleotides: 4. The CDR3 has 15 residues. CDR3: CASSVGQGAGYEQYF. The CDR3 bases are TGTGCCAGCAGCGTAGGACAGGGGGCTGGGTACGAGCAGTACTTC.

The chain is built from TRBV4-1 and TRBJ1-5, with D perhaps TRBD1 (5 bases). The V gene lost 0 bases and the J gene lost 8 bases, with 11 bases spanning the gap. Germline V lookup: CDR1 MGHRA, CDR2 YSYEKL. This CDR3 is 14 amino acids long. The CDR3 DNA sequence: TGCGCCAGCAGCCAAGAGGGGGTAATCGAGCCCCAGCATTTT. Amino acid sequence: CASSQEGVIEPQHF.